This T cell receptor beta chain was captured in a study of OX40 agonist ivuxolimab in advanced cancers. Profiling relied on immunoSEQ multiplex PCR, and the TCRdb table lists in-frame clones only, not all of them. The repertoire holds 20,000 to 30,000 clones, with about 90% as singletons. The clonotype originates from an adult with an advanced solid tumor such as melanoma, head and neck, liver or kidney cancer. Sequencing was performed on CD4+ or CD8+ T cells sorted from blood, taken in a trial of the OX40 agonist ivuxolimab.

CDR3 protein: CASSLLAGGPNEQFF. Written as DNA, the CDR3 is TGTGCCAGCAGCTTACTAGCGGGAGGTCCCAATGAGCAGTTCTTC. The rearrangement joins TRBV7-9 to TRBJ2-1; 11 positions agree with TRBD2. V trimming: 2 bases; J trimming: 6 bases; junction bases outside the gene matches: 3. Germline-derived CDR1 and CDR2 are SEHNR and FQNEAQ (reference sequence). This CDR3 spans 15 amino acids.